What follows are 9 T cell receptor beta chains derived from one specimen sequenced in a study of T cells after yellow fever vaccination. TCRdb fed the 5' RACE reads into MiXCR, producing one record per CDR3 protein. The table shows approximately 170,000 distinct CDR3 sequences, with approximately 10% occurring only once. Specimen: CD8+ T cells sorted from PBMCs, collected 15 days after the yellow fever booster vaccination. These receptors all come from a man between 18 and 35 years old who received the YFV17D yellow fever vaccine.

This clonotype turned up a few times. This rearrangement joins TRBV12-3 or TRBV12-4 to TRBJ1-1, with TRBD1 identical over 7 bases. The V gene end was trimmed by 5 bases and the J gene end by 4 bases; junction bases not matched to a gene: 10. This CDR3 contains 15 residues. CDR3 sequence (DNA): TGTGCCAGCAGTCCATCCAGGGGGTTGGGCACTGAAGCTTTCTTT. The encoded protein is CASSPSRGLGTEAFF.

This sequence joins TRBV4-3 and TRBJ2-2; 8 bases fit TRBD2. With 3 bases clipped from V and 5 bases from J, the junction kept 8 bases outside the gene matches. The CDR3 consists of 16 residues. Germline loops: CDR1 LGHNA, CDR2 YSLEER. The CDR3 region is CASSHFGRGWTGELFF. CDR3 bases: TGCGCCAGCAGCCACTTCGGGAGGGGGTGGACCGGGGAGCTGTTTTTT.

The V call is TRBV4-2, the J call TRBJ2-6; no reliable D call. V lost 6 bases to trimming and J lost 0 bases, with 3 bases between them. There are 13 residues in the CDR3. Per germline, CDR1 LGHNA and CDR2 YNFKEQ. This chain's CDR3 is CASRGSGANVLTF. The CDR3 nucleotides read TGTGCCAGCAGAGGCTCTGGGGCCAACGTCCTGACTTTC.

This clonotype was detected many times. This rearrangement joins TRBV6-4 to TRBJ2-4; D is perhaps TRBD1 (6 bases). Trimming removed 2 bases at V and 9 bases at J, with 11 bases between. The CDR3 contains 13 residues. Per germline, CDR1 MRHNA and CDR2 SNTAGT. The chain's CDR3 is CASSDRPQGIQYF. Written as DNA, the CDR3 is TGTGCCAGCAGTGACCGCCCACAGGGCATTCAGTACTTC.

This clonotype was seen a few times. This chain links TRBV13 with TRBJ1-4; TRBD1 is a possible D gene (5 bases). The CDR3 loop spans 16 amino acids. Germline V gives CDR1 PRHDT, CDR2 FYEKMQ (reference sequence). Trimming removed 6 bases from V and 8 bases from J, with 22 bases in between. CDR3 sequence reads: CASRFERQGRREKLFF. The CDR3, as DNA: TGTGCCAGCAGGTTTGAAAGGCAGGGTAGGCGCGAAAAACTGTTTTTT.

This clonotype was picked up many times. The chain couples TRBV12-3 or TRBV12-4 to TRBJ2-3; D is undetermined. V was shortened by 6 bases and J by 8 bases, with 15 bases between the two germline ends. This CDR3 is 13 amino acids long. CDR3 residues: CASSPNDRLTQYF. Written as DNA, the CDR3 is TGTGCCAGCAGCCCCAACGACCGGCTTACGCAGTATTTT.

This clonotype was observed a handful of times. V is TRBV10-3 and J is TRBJ1-1, with no clear D. This CDR3 comprises 15 residues. Germline loops: CDR1 ENHRY, CDR2 SYGVKD. The V and J ends lost 10 bases and 0 bases respectively, with 18 bases between them. For the CDR3, the DNA is TGTGCCAACCGGGAGGACCATTCGGTGAACACTGAAGCTTTCTTT. Protein: CANREDHSVNTEAFF.

The chain couples TRBV7-6 to TRBJ2-7, with D possibly being TRBD1 (5 bases). Trimming took off 2 bases at V and 5 bases at J, with 13 bases between the two ends. This CDR3 has 14 amino acids. Looked up from germline, CDR1 is SGHVS and CDR2 is FNYEAQ. The CDR3 here is CASSLSPEGDEQYV. DNA for the CDR3: TGTGCCAGCAGCTTATCCCCAGAAGGGGACGAGCAGTACGTC.

The DNA for the CDR3 is TGTGCCAGCAGCCAAGATCCTCGAGGACCCACAGATACGCAGTATTTT. This gives the protein CASSQDPRGPTDTQYF. This chain joins TRBV3-1 and TRBJ2-3; D not resolved. CDR1 and CDR2 (germline): LGHDT, YNNKEL (reference sequence). The CDR3 is 16 amino acids. The germline V and J ends were trimmed by 0 bases and 2 bases, with 12 bases remaining between them.